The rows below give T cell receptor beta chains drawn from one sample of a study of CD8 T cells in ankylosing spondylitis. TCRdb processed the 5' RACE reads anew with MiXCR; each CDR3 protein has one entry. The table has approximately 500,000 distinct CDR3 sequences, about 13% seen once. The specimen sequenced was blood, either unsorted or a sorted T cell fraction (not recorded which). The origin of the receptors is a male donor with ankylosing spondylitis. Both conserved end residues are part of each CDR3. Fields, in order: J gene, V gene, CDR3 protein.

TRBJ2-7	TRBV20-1	CSAHTREPYEQYF
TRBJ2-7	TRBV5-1	CASSLGWGSSSYEQYF
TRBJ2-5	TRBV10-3	CAISDPTAETQYF
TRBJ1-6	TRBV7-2	CASSLQRAGNNSPLHF
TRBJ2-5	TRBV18	CASSPPGLEQETQYF
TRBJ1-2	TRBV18	CASSPTNGLDYGYTF
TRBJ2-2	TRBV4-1	CASSPLGTTNTGELFF
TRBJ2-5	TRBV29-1	CSVEGGVKETQYF
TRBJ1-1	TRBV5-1	CASSLLGTDTEAFF
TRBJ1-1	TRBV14	CASSLGLANTEAFF
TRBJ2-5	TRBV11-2	CASSGRLAGGEETQYF
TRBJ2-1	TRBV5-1	CASSSVAGPAYNEQFF
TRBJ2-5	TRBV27	CASSLISAGQETQYF
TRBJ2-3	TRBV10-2	CASSEPAVAGGTDTQYF
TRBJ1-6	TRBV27	CASSLRLNSPLHF
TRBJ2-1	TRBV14	CASSPTSGREQFF
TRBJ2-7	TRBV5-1	CASSLSGQGHEQYF
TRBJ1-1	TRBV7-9	CASSLIDRDMNTEAFF
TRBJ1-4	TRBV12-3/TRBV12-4	CASSLGPANEKLFF
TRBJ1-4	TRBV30	CAWSNQNNEKLFF
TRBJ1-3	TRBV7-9	CASSLWAGIGNTIYF
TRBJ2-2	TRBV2	CASIFGGQGTGELFF
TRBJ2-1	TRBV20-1	CSARVSQASNYNEQFF
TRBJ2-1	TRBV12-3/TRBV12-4	CASSLGGRENEQFF
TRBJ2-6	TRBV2	CASSAEIGANVLTF
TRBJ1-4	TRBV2	CASSAPPKEKLFF
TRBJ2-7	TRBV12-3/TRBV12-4	CASSLNLGGPLYEQYF
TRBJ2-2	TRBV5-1	CASSLGLAGATGELFF
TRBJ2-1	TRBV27	CASLSGGRRNEQFF
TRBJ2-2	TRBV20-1	CSARGDPSGTGELFF
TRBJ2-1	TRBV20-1	CSARPTSGRAGEQFF
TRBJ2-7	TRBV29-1	CSGGAGLYEQYF
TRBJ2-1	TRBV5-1	CASSSTPGTGMNEQFF
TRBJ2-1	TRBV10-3	CAISERGQGRDEQFF
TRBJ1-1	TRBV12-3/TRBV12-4	CASTKLGGAGTEAFF
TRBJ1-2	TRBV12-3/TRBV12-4	CASSLRGGLFGYTF
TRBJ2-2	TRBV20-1	CSARDSYGGELFF
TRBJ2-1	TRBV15	CATSRDQERHEQFF
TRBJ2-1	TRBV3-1	CASRKGGVVGNEQFF
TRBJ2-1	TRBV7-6	CASSLSGPGGQFF
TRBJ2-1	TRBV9	CASSGLAGKKISYNEQFF
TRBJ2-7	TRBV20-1	CSASNNQRGYEQYF
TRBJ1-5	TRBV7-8	CASSPSYSGTEYSNQPQHF
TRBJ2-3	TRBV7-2	CASSHPTSGSNTQYF
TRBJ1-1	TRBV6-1	CASSPEGVRAEAFF
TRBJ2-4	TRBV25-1	CASSEQGPLAKNIQYF
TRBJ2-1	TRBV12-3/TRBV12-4	CASLQGSYNEQFF
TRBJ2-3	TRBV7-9	CASSPRQGSTDTQYF
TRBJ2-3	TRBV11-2	CASTHPGLAGTTDTQYF
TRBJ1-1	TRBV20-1	CSARANTEAFF
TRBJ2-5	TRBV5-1	CASSFGPTGKETQYF
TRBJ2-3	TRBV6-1	CASSPYSGRTDTQYF
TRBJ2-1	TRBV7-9	CASSSRLAYSSYNEQFF
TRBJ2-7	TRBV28	CASSLWPDSSGDYEQYF
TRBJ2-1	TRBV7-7	CASSPGTGGKNEQFF
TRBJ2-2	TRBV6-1	CASSSSVAGELFF
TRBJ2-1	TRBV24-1	CATSDLGASGSSYNEQFF
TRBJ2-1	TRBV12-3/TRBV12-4	CASSLRLAGGLDEQFF
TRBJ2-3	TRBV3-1	CASSPWGTGRIDTQYF
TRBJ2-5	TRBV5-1	CASEGLFEETQYF